Presented here are 22 T cell receptor beta chains from one specimen sequenced in a study of blood T cell repertoires in COVID-19 (dated by TCRdb to about 2020). Library preparation was by the immunoSEQ multiplex PCR assay. TCRdb's version of the immuneACCESS table is confined to in-frame rearrangements and falls short of the full clone set. An unresolved V gene accounts for under half of the shortfall where checked; the remainder is of unknown origin. Recorded for this sample are 220,000 or so clones; about four fifths of them occurred a single time. The ten largest clones take up more than 3% of the sample. The sequencing sample was made of PBMCs or T cells enriched from blood (not recorded which). The source is a woman aged 60-70 years who had recovered from COVID-19.

This clone was observed a single time. The chain joins TRBV9 to TRBJ2-3, with TRBD1 identical over 9 bases. Germline CDR1 is SGDLS and CDR2 is YYNGEE. This CDR3 contains 15 residues. With V trimmed by 0 bases and J by 2 bases, 1 base remained unmatched. The CDR3: CASSVGTGATDTQYF. The CDR3 nucleotides are TGTGCCAGCAGCGTAGGGACAGGGGCCACAGATACGCAGTATTTT.

Ten or more counts support this clone. In DNA, the CDR3 is TGTGCCAGCAGTCATGCGGACACAAACACCGGGGAGCTGTTTTTT. It encodes CASSHADTNTGELFF. The gene calls are TRBV7-9 and TRBJ2-2; maybe TRBD1 (5 bases). The CDR3 is 15 residues long. The V gene lost 6 bases and the J gene lost 2 bases, with 13 bases spanning the gap. Germline CDR1 is SEHNR and CDR2 is FQNEAQ (reference sequence).

The chain joins TRBV10-3 to TRBJ2-4; 7 positions match TRBD2. The CDR3 is 16 amino acids. Germline CDR1 ENHRY, CDR2 SYGVKD. V shed 10 bases and J 0 bases; nucleotides not matched to a gene: 12. The CDR3 loop is CATSIPGGGAKNIQYF. CDR3 in DNA: TGTGCCACATCCATTCCGGGCGGGGGAGCCAAAAACATTCAGTACTTC.

The chain employs TRBV3-1 (or the pseudogene TRBV3-2) and TRBJ1-6; D is undetermined. Germline-derived CDR1 and CDR2 are LGHDT and YNNKEL (reference sequence). This CDR3 has 16 amino acids. Trimming removed 0 bases from V and 4 bases from J, with 10 bases in between. In nucleotides, the CDR3 is TGTGCCAGCAGCCAAGATAGACAAGATTATAATTCACCCCTCCACTTT. Protein product: CASSQDRQDYNSPLHF.

The sample holds a few counts of this clone. V usage is TRBV7-9 and J usage is TRBJ1-6; tentatively, D is TRBD1 (5 bases). The CDR3 covers 15 residues. Trimming removed 1 base from V and 7 bases from J, with 11 bases in between. Germline-derived CDR1 and CDR2 are SEHNR and FQNEAQ (reference sequence). The CDR3 loop reads CASSLVTAQNSPLHF. The CDR3 region has the DNA TGTGCCAGCAGCTTAGTGACAGCTCAGAATTCACCCCTCCACTTT. Looking up the rest from reference TRBV7-9 and TRBJ1-6 gives the full variable domain: DTGVSQNPRHKITKRGQNVTFRCDPISEHNRLYWYRQTLGQGPEFLTYFQNEAQLEKSRLLSDRFSAERPKGSFSTLEIQRTEQGDSAMYLCASSLVTAQNSPLHFGNGTRLTVT.

This chain joins TRBV27 and TRBJ2-7, with TRBD2 identical over 11 bases. The CDR3 spans 14 residues. In germline, CDR1 is MNHEY, CDR2 SMNVEV (reference sequence). V lost 3 bases, J lost 5 bases, and 3 bases stayed unmatched. In DNA form, the CDR3 reads TGTGCCAGCAGTTTTAGCGGGGGGGCGGACGAGCAGTACTTC. This codes for CASSFSGGADEQYF.

The chain uses TRBV29-1 and TRBJ2-2, with TRBD2 matching 8 bases. V dropped 3 bases and J dropped 2; count of bases not matched to a gene: 5. The CDR3 covers 15 residues. Germline V gives CDR1 SQVTM, CDR2 ANQGSEA. The CDR3 here is CSVDARGGNTGELFF. Here the CDR3 DNA reads TGCAGCGTTGACGCCCGGGGGGGAAACACCGGGGAGCTGTTTTTT.

The gene calls are TRBV7-2 and TRBJ2-3; 14 nucleotides agree with TRBD2. This CDR3 comprises 16 residues. J lost 3 bases, V lost 5 bases, and 4 bases had no gene match. The germline V gene has CDR1 SGHTA and CDR2 FQGNSA. The CDR3 DNA reads TGTGCCAGCAGCCCTCGACTAGCGGGAGGGACAGATACGCAGTATTTT. Residues: CASSPRLAGGTDTQYF.

The chain employs TRBV5-4 and TRBJ1-2, with TRBD1 matching over 8 bases. CDR1 and CDR2 from the germline V gene are SGHNT and YYREEE (reference sequence). The ends lost 3 bases at V and 5 bases at J; junction bases unmatched: 6. The CDR3 is 14 residues long. The CDR3 region has the DNA TGTGCCAGCAGCTCGCTCGGGACAGGATATGGCTACACCTTC. This encodes CASSSLGTGYGYTF.

The gene calls are TRBV19 and TRBJ1-4; tentatively, D is TRBD1 (6 bases). The germline V gene has CDR1 LNHDA and CDR2 SQIVND (reference sequence). V was cut by 8 bases and J by 7 bases, with 14 bases left in between. The CDR3 covers 13 residues. The CDR3 reads CASVPDSSEKLFF. The CDR3 nucleotides read TGTGCCAGTGTACCGGACAGCTCTGAAAAACTGTTTTTT.

The rearrangement uses TRBV11-2 and TRBJ1-1, with a weak D call TRBD1 (5 bases). The CDR3 runs to 13 residues. Germline V lookup: CDR1 SGHAT, CDR2 FQNNGV. Trimming took off 5 bases at V and 2 bases at J, with 9 bases between the two ends. The CDR3 here is CASSLTDNTEAFF. CDR3 coding DNA: TGTGCCAGCAGCCTGACAGATAACACTGAAGCTTTCTTT. The full variable domain, in which reference TRBV11-2 and TRBJ1-1 provide the parts outside the CDR3, is EAGVAQSPRYKIIEKRQSVAFWCNPISGHATLYWYQQILGQGPKLLIQFQNNGVVDDSQLPKDRFSAERLKGVDSTLKIQPAKLEDSAVYLCASSLTDNTEAFFGQGTRLTVV.

This sequence joins TRBV27 and TRBJ2-7, with 11 bases lining up with TRBD2. The CDR3 is made up of 17 amino acids. Unmatched junction bases numbered 15, after V lost 9 bases and J lost 2 bases. Looked up from germline, CDR1 is MNHEY and CDR2 is SMNVEV (reference sequence). In DNA form, the CDR3 reads TGTGCCAGTAGACTATCCGGGACTAGCGGCTCCCCCTACGAGCAGTACTTC. Its protein is CASRLSGTSGSPYEQYF.

This chain connects TRBV29-1 to TRBJ2-7; D may be TRBD2 (7 bases). CDR1 is SQVTM, CDR2 ANQGSEA, per germline. With 7 bases removed from V and 5 bases from J, the gap between germline ends came to 12 bases. There are 11 residues in the CDR3. This CDR3 reads CSAWGGHEQYF. The CDR3 DNA is TGCAGCGCATGGGGGGGCCACGAGCAGTACTTC.

The chain joins TRBV27 to TRBJ1-5; D unclear. V lost 5 bases, J lost 4 bases, and 9 bases lay in between. Germline values: CDR1 MNHEY, CDR2 SMNVEV (reference sequence). The CDR3 consists of 13 residues. The CDR3 DNA is TGTGCCAGCAGTATAGTTGCGAATCAGCCCCAGCATTTT. This codes for CASSIVANQPQHF.

The CDR3, as DNA: TGTGCCAGCAGCGACCCCGGGACTAGCGGGGGGCGGGGGACCCAGTACTTC. Translated: CASSDPGTSGGRGTQYF. The chain links TRBV9 to TRBJ2-5; 15 bases agree with TRBD2. The CDR3 contains 17 residues. The germline V gene encodes CDR1 SGDLS and CDR2 YYNGEE. The V gene end was trimmed by 3 bases and the J gene end by 7 bases; junction bases not matched to a gene: 10.

The chain carries TRBV14 and TRBJ2-1, with D hard to call. Germline V gene lookup returns CDR1 SGHDN and CDR2 FVKESK. This CDR3 spans 15 amino acids. Trimming cost V 0 bases and J 0 bases, with 6 bases left between them. This CDR3 reads CASSQEENSYNEQFF. The CDR3 DNA reads TGTGCCAGCAGCCAAGAAGAGAACTCCTACAATGAGCAGTTCTTC.

This clone was seen just once. J is TRBJ1-2 and V is TRBV6-5; TRBD1 agrees at 7 bases. Germline assignment: CDR1 MNHEY and CDR2 SVGAGI. This CDR3 region has 15 residues. With V trimmed by 5 bases and J by 1 base, 7 bases remained unmatched. The CDR3 nucleotides are TGTGCCAGCAGTCGTTCCGACAGGGATAACTATGGCTACACCTTC. It encodes CASSRSDRDNYGYTF.

The V and J genes are TRBV10-1 and TRBJ2-5; TRBD1 might be the D (6 bases). Trimming took 0 bases from V and 7 from J, leaving 12 bases between them. Germline V gene data show CDR1 as WNHNN and CDR2 as SYGVQD (reference sequence). The CDR3 totals 14 residues. CDR3 DNA sequence: TGCGCCAGCAGTGAGTCGATTGTGACAGGGACCCAGTACTTC. This sequence encodes CASSESIVTGTQYF.

This sequence joins TRBV18 and TRBJ2-6; D is possibly TRBD1 (5 bases). CDR1 is KGHSH and CDR2 is LQKENI in the germline V gene. Trimming stripped 2 bases from V and 0 bases from J, with 23 bases between. The CDR3 contains 21 residues. CDR3 DNA sequence: TGTGCCAGCTCACCAGTTATAGGGGCCGCAATAAAGAGCTCTGGGGCCAACGTCCTGACTTTC. Residues: CASSPVIGAAIKSSGANVLTF.

V usage is TRBV11-2 and J usage is TRBJ2-7; D is ambiguous. This CDR3 is built from 11 residues. The V end was cut by 5 bases, the J end by 5 bases, with 7 bases between. Germline CDR1 and CDR2: SGHAT and FQNNGV. The CDR3 region is CASSPLHEQYF. CDR3 nucleotide sequence: TGTGCCAGCAGCCCTCTTCACGAGCAGTACTTC.

The V gene is TRBV13, the J gene TRBJ2-2; D perhaps matches TRBD2 (5 bases). Germline CDR1 is PRHDT and CDR2 is FYEKMQ (reference sequence). There are 14 residues in the CDR3. V was cut by 5 bases and J by 5 bases, with 12 bases left in between. This CDR3 reads CASSQSRGTGELFF. CDR3 DNA sequence: TGTGCCAGCAGCCAGTCCCGAGGGACCGGGGAGCTGTTTTTT.

The chain links TRBV12-3 or TRBV12-4 to TRBJ1-6; 7 nucleotides agree with TRBD1. The CDR3 sequence is 13 residues long. Germline trimming cut 5 bases from V and 10 bases from J; bases unmatched to any gene: 5. This chain's CDR3 is CASSASTGSPLHF. The DNA for the CDR3 is TGTGCCAGCAGTGCGTCGACAGGGTCACCCCTCCACTTT.